This T cell receptor beta chain was recorded in a study of T cells after posttransplantation cyclophosphamide. Study-wide results and caveats: Later blood repertoires were often dominated by clones from the donor CD8+ memory compartment. Recipient CMV seropositivity and CMV reactivation strongly tracked TRB clonality. TRB overlap between skin or GI tissue T cells and blood was limited.

This clone was counted ten times or more. What it recognizes is unknown. Here immunoSEQ multiplex PCR was the method, and the copy in TCRdb shows in-frame clones only, minus some. The sample shows approximately 10,000 clones, none of them appearing just once. A marrow graft followed busulfan-fludarabine conditioning, with cyclophosphamide on days +3 and +4. The CDR3 is made up of 16 amino acids. V was cut by 5 bases and J by 13 bases, with 26 bases left in between. Germline values: CDR1 MNHEY, CDR2 SMNVEV (reference sequence). This clonotype originated in a male patient aged 50 to 59 who received an allogeneic stem cell transplant from a related donor and was CMV-positive. Some of these T cells may belong to the graft donor. The source material was PBMCs, sampled around 350 days after allogeneic stem cell transplant with posttransplant cyclophosphamide. J is TRBJ2-2 and V is TRBV27; tentatively, D is TRBD2 (6 bases). Here the CDR3 reads CASSRPGTGSLRGLFF. Here the CDR3 DNA reads TGTGCCAGCAGTAGACCCGGGACGGGCTCGTTGCGGGGGCTGTTTTTT.